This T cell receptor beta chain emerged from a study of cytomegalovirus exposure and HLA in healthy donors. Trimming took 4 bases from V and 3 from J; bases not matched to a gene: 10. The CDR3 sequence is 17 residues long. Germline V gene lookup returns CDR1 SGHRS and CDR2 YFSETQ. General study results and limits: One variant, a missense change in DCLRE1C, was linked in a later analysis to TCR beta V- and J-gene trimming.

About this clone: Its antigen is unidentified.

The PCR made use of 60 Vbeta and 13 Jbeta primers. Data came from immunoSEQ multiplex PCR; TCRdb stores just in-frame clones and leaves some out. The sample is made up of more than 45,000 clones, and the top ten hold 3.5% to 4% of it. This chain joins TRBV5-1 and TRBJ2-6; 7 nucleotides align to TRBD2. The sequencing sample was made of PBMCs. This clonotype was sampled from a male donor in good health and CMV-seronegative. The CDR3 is CASSPRGGLGGANVLTF. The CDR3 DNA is TGCGCCAGCAGCCCCCGGGGAGGGCTTGGTGGGGCCAACGTCCTGACTTTC.